The 23 T cell receptor beta chains given below trace back to one sample, sequenced in a study of siplizumab effects on memory and regulatory T cells. The repertoire was sequenced with immunoSEQ multiplex PCR; TCRdb's copy has only in-frame clones and lacks some. Here the sample spans 100,000 to 110,000 clones, about nine tenths being singletons. Sequencing input: CD4+ T cells sorted from blood. Receptors were obtained from a human donor in good health.

This clone was counted once. The V and J genes are TRBV7-9 and TRBJ1-5; TRBD1 matches 11 bases. CDR3 length equals 17 residues. The junction had 11 bases not matched to a gene; V was cut back by 7 bases and J by 3 bases. Germline assignment: CDR1 SEHNR and CDR2 FQNEAQ (reference sequence). The DNA of the CDR3 is TGTGCCAGCACCGAAAGTGGGACAGGGGGTATCAATCAGCCCCAGCATTTT. Its protein product is CASTESGTGGINQPQHF.

The V and J genes are TRBV5-1 and TRBJ1-2; D gene unclear. From germline, CDR1 is SGHRS and CDR2 YFSETQ. V dropped 0 bases and J dropped 5 bases, with 14 bases sitting between them. The CDR3 runs to 15 residues. For the CDR3, the DNA is TGCGCCAGCAGCTTGGGGGATTCCAAGAGGTATGGCTACACCTTC. Translation: CASSLGDSKRYGYTF.

The chain carries TRBV4-1 and TRBJ1-2; 10 bases are a match to TRBD1. The CDR3 runs to 15 residues. Germline V CDR1 and CDR2: MGHRA, YSYEKL. The trim removed 4 bases at V and 7 bases at J, leaving 9 bases unmatched. The CDR3, as DNA: TGCGCCAGCAGCCCCCTCGGGACAGGGGAGCGTGGCTACACCTTC. This codes for CASSPLGTGERGYTF.

The genes are TRBV13 and TRBJ2-1; the match to TRBD2 covers 14 bases. The V gene's germline CDR1 is PRHDT and CDR2 FYEKMQ (reference sequence). The CDR3 covers 16 residues. After removal of 5 bases from V and 4 bases from J, the junction contained 4 bases not matched to a gene. CDR3 loop: CASSPRTSGGYNEQFF. The CDR3 DNA follows: TGTGCCAGCAGCCCTCGGACTAGCGGGGGGTACAATGAGCAGTTCTTC.

The sample holds one count of this clone. The V and J genes are TRBV19 and TRBJ2-3; TRBD2 matches 15 bases. CDR1 LNHDA and CDR2 SQIVND come from the germline V gene (reference sequence). V was pared by 5 bases and J by 7 bases, with 10 bases of the junction left unmatched. The CDR3 runs to 17 residues. CDR3: CASSANYGTSGGNTQYF. The CDR3 coding sequence is TGTGCCAGTAGTGCGAATTACGGGACTAGCGGGGGGAATACGCAGTATTTT. The entire variable domain, with the rest obtained from reference TRBV19 and TRBJ2-3, is as follows: DGGITQSPKYLFRKEGQNVTLSCEQNLNHDAMYWYRQDPGQGLRLIYYSQIVNDFQKGDIAEGYSVSREKKESFPLTVTSAQKNPTAFYLCASSANYGTSGGNTQYFGPGTRLTVL.

This clone has a single count. This rearrangement joins TRBV25-1 to TRBJ1-1; 7 positions match TRBD1. Germline-derived CDR1 and CDR2 are MGHDK and SYGVNS. The V gene end was trimmed by 2 bases and the J gene end by 4 bases; junction bases not matched to a gene: 4. There are 14 residues in the CDR3. The CDR3 nucleotides read TGTGCCAGCAGTGAACTCCAGGGGGGCACTGAAGCTTTCTTT. Translating gives CASSELQGGTEAFF.

This sequence joins TRBV29-1 and TRBJ2-7; D gene ambiguous. This CDR3 region has 12 residues. Trimming removed 5 bases at V and 3 bases at J, with 11 bases between. Germline CDR1 and CDR2: SQVTM and ANQGSEA. Here the CDR3 DNA reads TGCAGCGTTCGGCAGGCTGTCTACGAGCAGTACTTC. Its protein product is CSVRQAVYEQYF.

A single count supports this clone. V and J are TRBV7-3 and TRBJ2-2; weak D call: TRBD1 (6 bases). This CDR3 has 16 residues. Germline CDR1 is SGHTA and CDR2 is FQGTGA. V was clipped by 5 bases and J by 0 bases, with 13 bases between them. CDR3 residues: CASSPHRAANTGELFF. The CDR3 nucleotides are TGTGCCAGCAGCCCCCACAGGGCTGCGAACACCGGGGAGCTGTTTTTT.

The genes are TRBV5-4 and TRBJ2-1; D unresolved. Germline CDR1 is SGHNT and CDR2 is YYREEE (reference sequence). The CDR3 runs to 14 residues. Trimming removed 1 base at V and 6 bases at J, with 11 bases between. CDR3 in amino acids: CASSLRSLGNEQFF. As DNA, the CDR3 is TGTGCCAGCAGCTTGCGAAGTCTTGGCAATGAGCAGTTCTTC.

The chain couples TRBV7-2 to TRBJ2-2; D uncertain. The CDR3 is 13 amino acids. The ends were cut back, 1 base at V and 6 bases at J, with 6 bases in the middle. The germline CDR1 and CDR2 sequences are SGHTA and FQGNSA. CDR3: CASSLGVSGELFF. CDR3 DNA sequence: TGTGCCAGCAGCTTAGGGGTGTCCGGGGAGCTGTTTTTT.

This chain uses TRBV5-4 with TRBJ2-7; weak D call: TRBD2 (6 bases). V was pared by 5 bases and J by 2 bases, with 14 bases between. The CDR3 extends over 14 amino acids. CDR1 and CDR2 (germline): SGHNT, YYREEE (reference sequence). The CDR3 DNA reads as TGTGCCAGCAGTTTGACGGGGGAGGCCTACGAGCAGTACTTC. This sequence encodes CASSLTGEAYEQYF.

V and J are TRBV4-2 and TRBJ2-3; TRBD2 matches 8 bases. The germline CDR1 and CDR2 sequences are LGHNA and YNFKEQ. The CDR3 contains 16 residues. Losses at the gene ends were 0 bases for V and 1 base for J; bases not matched to a gene: 3. The CDR3 here is CASSQDGRGGTDTQYF. CDR3 sequence (DNA): TGTGCCAGCAGCCAAGATGGGCGGGGGGGCACAGATACGCAGTATTTT.

The chain couples TRBV6-4 to TRBJ2-2, with 7 bases lining up with TRBD1. Germline CDR1 MRHNA, CDR2 SNTAGT. The CDR3 covers 16 residues. V gave up 5 bases and J gave up 4 bases; unmatched junction bases: 10. CDR3: CASSFSPGQITGELFF. In DNA, the CDR3 is TGTGCCAGCAGTTTTTCACCGGGACAGATCACCGGGGAGCTGTTTTTT.

V and J are TRBV4-3 and TRBJ2-3; D tentatively reads TRBD1 or TRBD2 (5 bases each). CDR1 is LGHNA, CDR2 YSLEER, per germline. The CDR3 length is 14 residues. Trimming removed 1 base at V and 1 base at J, with 6 bases between. The CDR3 sequence: CASSQGGGTDTQYF. CDR3 bases: TGCGCCAGCAGCCAAGGAGGGGGCACAGATACGCAGTATTTT.

The chain combines TRBV7-2 with TRBJ2-4; maybe TRBD1 (5 bases). The CDR3 totals 17 residues. Trimming stripped 1 base from V and 1 base from J, with 14 bases between. Germline CDR1 and CDR2: SGHTA and FQGNSA. The CDR3 coding sequence is TGTGCCAGCAGCTTAGTCGGTCAGGGATCCGCCAAAAACATTCAGTACTTC. It specifies CASSLVGQGSAKNIQYF.

The chain recombines TRBV5-1 with TRBJ2-2; D gene ambiguous. This CDR3 contains 14 residues. Looked up from germline, CDR1 is SGHRS and CDR2 is YFSETQ. V lost 4 bases to trimming and J lost 3 bases, with 10 bases between them. The DNA for the CDR3 is TGCGCCAGCAGCCCGGAACTTGACACCGGGGAGCTGTTTTTT. Protein product: CASSPELDTGELFF.

This clone was seen only once. The sample has other DNA sequences that encode this CDR3 too. The chain has TRBV18 and TRBJ1-5, with D maybe TRBD1 (5 bases). Per the germline V gene, CDR1 is KGHSH and CDR2 is LQKENI. The CDR3 covers 13 residues. The V and J ends lost 6 bases and 1 base respectively, with 7 bases between them. Here the CDR3 DNA reads TGTGCCAGCTCGGGGGACAGCAATCAGCCCCAGCATTTT. It translates to CASSGDSNQPQHF.

The V gene is TRBV10-1, the J gene TRBJ2-3; a possible D gene is TRBD2 (6 bases). The CDR3 runs to 17 residues. Trimming pared 4 bases from V and 0 bases from J, leaving 17 bases between. Germline values: CDR1 WNHNN, CDR2 SYGVQD (reference sequence). CDR3 in DNA: TGCGCCAGCAGTGCTTCGGCGGGGCCCGAAAGCACAGATACGCAGTATTTT. It is translated as CASSASAGPESTDTQYF.

The chain carries TRBV7-3 and TRBJ2-1, with 13 bases fitting TRBD2. Germline V gene lookup returns CDR1 SGHTA and CDR2 FQGTGA. The ends lost 9 bases at V and 8 bases at J; junction bases unmatched: 10. The CDR3 has 15 residues. CDR3 sequence reads: CASSVGLAGVDEQFF. The CDR3 region has the DNA TGTGCCAGTTCAGTAGGACTAGCGGGGGTCGATGAGCAGTTCTTC.

The chain carries TRBV7-3 and TRBJ2-3, with 8 nucleotides matching TRBD2. Unmatched junction bases numbered 2, after V lost 5 bases and J lost 4 bases. CDR1 is SGHTA, CDR2 FQGTGA, per germline. The CDR3 covers 13 residues. This chain's CDR3 is CASSQTSADTQYF. CDR3 coding DNA: TGTGCCAGCAGCCAGACTAGCGCAGATACGCAGTATTTT. Together with reference TRBV7-3 and TRBJ2-3, the CDR3 gives the full variable domain: GAGVSQTPSNKVTEKGKYVELRCDPISGHTALYWYRQSLGQGPEFLIYFQGTGAADDSGLPNDRFFAVRPEGSVSTLKIQRTERGDSAVYLCASSQTSADTQYFGPGTRLTVL.

Details on this clone: Within the sample, other DNA sequences also encode this same CDR3. The chain couples TRBV20-1 to TRBJ1-1, with TRBD1 matching 7 bases. Germline CDR1 is DFQATT and CDR2 is SNEGSKA (reference sequence). The CDR3 runs 11 residues. Unmatched junction bases numbered 0, after V lost 4 bases and J lost 4 bases. CDR3 in DNA: TGCAGTGCTACAGGGGGCACTGAAGCTTTCTTT. This sequence encodes CSATGGTEAFF.

This sequence joins TRBV9 and TRBJ2-2; D gene ambiguous. CDR1 and CDR2 (germline): SGDLS, YYNGEE. Trimming cost V 0 bases and J 5 bases, with 11 bases left between them. This CDR3 spans 15 amino acids. The CDR3 nucleotides are TGTGCCAGCAGCGTAGTCGCTGGGTTTACCGGGGAGCTGTTTTTT. It translates to CASSVVAGFTGELFF.

The count of this clone is one. The J gene is TRBJ2-3, the V gene TRBV7-9; D remains unclear. Germline values: CDR1 SEHNR, CDR2 FQNEAQ (reference sequence). V lost 5 bases and J 6 bases, leaving 6 bases between the germline ends. The CDR3 runs to 11 residues. Here the CDR3 reads CASSPTDTQYF. DNA for the CDR3: TGTGCCAGCAGCCCGACGGATACGCAGTATTTT.